This T cell receptor beta chain is drawn from a study of blood T cell repertoires in COVID-19. Background on the study: Acute and convalescent COVID-19 specimens originated in the United States, Italy and Spain. Sample material is recorded as cDNA or gDNA derived from T cells, B-cell-depleted T cells, or PBMCs.

V was pared by 2 bases and J by 7 bases, with 5 bases of the junction left unmatched. The CDR3 loop spans 15 amino acids. CDR1 and CDR2 (germline): GTSNPN, SVGIG (reference sequence). Authors' methods: Researchers report that nucleated cell counts were estimated from reference gene primer amplification. Measured with immunoSEQ multiplex PCR; TCRdb has only the in-frame clones, and not every one. V, J and clone size are taken as reported in that table, and D and trimming were inferred from the DNA itself. This table holds some 200,000 clones, more than 65% found once. The sample taken for sequencing was peripheral blood. This clonotype was obtained from a woman in her thirties or forties who had recovered from COVID-19. This rearrangement joins TRBV30 to TRBJ2-1; TRBD2 matches 13 bases. Here the CDR3 reads CAWSTSGGAVNEQFF. CDR3 DNA sequence: TGTGCCTGGAGTACTAGCGGGGGGGCTGTGAATGAGCAGTTCTTC.